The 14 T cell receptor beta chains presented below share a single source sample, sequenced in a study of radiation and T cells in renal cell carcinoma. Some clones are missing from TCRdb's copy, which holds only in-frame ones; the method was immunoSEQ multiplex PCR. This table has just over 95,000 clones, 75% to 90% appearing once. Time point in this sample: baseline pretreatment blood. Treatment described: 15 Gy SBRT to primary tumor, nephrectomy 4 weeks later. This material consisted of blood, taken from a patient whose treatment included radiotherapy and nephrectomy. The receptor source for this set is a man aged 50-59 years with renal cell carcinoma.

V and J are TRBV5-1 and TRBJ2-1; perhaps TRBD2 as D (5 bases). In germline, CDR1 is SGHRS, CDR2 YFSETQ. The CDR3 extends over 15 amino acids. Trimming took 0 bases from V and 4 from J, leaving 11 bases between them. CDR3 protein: CASSLGARGYNEQFF. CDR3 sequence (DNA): TGCGCCAGCAGCTTGGGAGCACGGGGATACAATGAGCAGTTCTTC.

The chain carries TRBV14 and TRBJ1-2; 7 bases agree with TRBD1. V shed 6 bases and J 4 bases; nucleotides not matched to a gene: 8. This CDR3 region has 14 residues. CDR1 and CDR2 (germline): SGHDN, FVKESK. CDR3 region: CASSHTGASYGYTF. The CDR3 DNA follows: TGTGCCAGCAGTCACACAGGGGCTAGCTATGGCTACACCTTC.

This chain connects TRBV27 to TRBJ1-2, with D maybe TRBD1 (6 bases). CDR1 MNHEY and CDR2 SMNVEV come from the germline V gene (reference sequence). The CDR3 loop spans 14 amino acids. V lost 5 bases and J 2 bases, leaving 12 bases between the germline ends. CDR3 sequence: CASSPLGGNYGYTF. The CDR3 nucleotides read TGTGCCAGCAGTCCCCTAGGGGGAAACTATGGCTACACCTTC.

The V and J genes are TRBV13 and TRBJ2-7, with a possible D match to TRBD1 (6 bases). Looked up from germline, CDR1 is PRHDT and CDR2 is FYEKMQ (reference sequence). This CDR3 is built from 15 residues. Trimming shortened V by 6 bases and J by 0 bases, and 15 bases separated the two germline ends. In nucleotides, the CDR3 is TGTGCCAGCAGGTCCAACAGGGCCCCCTCCTACGAGCAGTACTTC. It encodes CASRSNRAPSYEQYF. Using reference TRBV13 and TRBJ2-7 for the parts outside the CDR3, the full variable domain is AAGVIQSPRHLIKEKRETATLKCYPIPRHDTVYWYQQGPGQDPQFLISFYEKMQSDKGSIPDRFSAQQFSDYHSELNMSSLELGDSALYFCASRSNRAPSYEQYFGPGTRLTVT.

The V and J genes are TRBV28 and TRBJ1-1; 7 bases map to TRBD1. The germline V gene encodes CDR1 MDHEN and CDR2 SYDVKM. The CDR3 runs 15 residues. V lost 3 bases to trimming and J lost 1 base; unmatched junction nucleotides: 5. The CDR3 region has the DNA TGTGCCAGCAGTTTGGAAAGACAGGGGAACACTGAAGCTTTCTTT. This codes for CASSLERQGNTEAFF.

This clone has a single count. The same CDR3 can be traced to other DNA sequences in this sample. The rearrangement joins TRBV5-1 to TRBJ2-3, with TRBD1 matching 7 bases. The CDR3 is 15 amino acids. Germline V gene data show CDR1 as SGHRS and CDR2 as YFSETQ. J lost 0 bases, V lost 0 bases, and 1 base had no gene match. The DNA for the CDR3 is TGCGCCAGCAGCTTGGTACAGGGGAGCACAGATACGCAGTATTTT. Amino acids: CASSLVQGSTDTQYF.

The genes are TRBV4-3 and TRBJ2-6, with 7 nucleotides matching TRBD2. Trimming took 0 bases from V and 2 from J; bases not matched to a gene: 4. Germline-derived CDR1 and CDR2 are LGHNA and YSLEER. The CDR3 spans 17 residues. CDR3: CASSQDRGETGANVLTF. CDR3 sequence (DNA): TGCGCCAGCAGCCAAGATCGGGGGGAGACTGGGGCCAACGTCCTGACTTTC.

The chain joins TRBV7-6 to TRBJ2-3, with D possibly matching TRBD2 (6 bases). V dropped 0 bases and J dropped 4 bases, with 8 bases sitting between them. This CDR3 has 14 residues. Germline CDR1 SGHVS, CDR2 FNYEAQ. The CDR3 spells CASSLAEGPDTQYF. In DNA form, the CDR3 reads TGTGCCAGCAGCTTAGCGGAGGGTCCAGATACGCAGTATTTT.

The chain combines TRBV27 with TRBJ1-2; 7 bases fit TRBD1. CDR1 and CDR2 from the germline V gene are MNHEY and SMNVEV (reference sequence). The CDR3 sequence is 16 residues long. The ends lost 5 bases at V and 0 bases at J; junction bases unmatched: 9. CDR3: CASSPWGGGANYGYTF. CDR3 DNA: TGTGCCAGCAGTCCGTGGGGAGGGGGCGCTAACTATGGCTACACCTTC.

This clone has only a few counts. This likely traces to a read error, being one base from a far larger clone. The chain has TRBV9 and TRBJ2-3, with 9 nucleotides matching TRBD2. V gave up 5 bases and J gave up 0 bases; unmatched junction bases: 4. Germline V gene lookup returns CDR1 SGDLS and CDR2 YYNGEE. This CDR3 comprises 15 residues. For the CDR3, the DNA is TGTGCCAGCAGTTTTGCGGGGGGGAGCACAGATACGCAGTATTTT. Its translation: CASSFAGGSTDTQYF.

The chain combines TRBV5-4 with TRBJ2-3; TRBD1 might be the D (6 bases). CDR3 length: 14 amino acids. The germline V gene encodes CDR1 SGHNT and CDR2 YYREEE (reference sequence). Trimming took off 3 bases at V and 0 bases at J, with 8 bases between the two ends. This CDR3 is CASSSQGSTDTQYF. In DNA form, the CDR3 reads TGTGCCAGCAGCTCACAGGGAAGCACAGATACGCAGTATTTT.

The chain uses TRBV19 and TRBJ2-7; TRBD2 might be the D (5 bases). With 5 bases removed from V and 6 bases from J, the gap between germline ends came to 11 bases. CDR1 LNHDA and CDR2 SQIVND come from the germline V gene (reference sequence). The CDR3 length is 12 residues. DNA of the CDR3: TGTGCCAGTAGTCCCTACGGGGTCGAGCAGTACTTC. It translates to CASSPYGVEQYF.

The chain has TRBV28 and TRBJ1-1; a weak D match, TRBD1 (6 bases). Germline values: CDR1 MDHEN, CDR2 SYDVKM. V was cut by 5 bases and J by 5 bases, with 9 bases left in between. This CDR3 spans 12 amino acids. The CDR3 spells CASSGGWTEAFF. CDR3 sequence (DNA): TGTGCCAGCAGTGGGGGCTGGACTGAAGCTTTCTTT.

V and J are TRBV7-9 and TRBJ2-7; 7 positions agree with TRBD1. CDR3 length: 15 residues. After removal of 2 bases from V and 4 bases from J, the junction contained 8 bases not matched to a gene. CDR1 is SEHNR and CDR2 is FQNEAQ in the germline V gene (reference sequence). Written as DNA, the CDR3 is TGTGCCAGCAGCTTAACTCGTGACAGGGATTACGAGCAGTACTTC. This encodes CASSLTRDRDYEQYF.